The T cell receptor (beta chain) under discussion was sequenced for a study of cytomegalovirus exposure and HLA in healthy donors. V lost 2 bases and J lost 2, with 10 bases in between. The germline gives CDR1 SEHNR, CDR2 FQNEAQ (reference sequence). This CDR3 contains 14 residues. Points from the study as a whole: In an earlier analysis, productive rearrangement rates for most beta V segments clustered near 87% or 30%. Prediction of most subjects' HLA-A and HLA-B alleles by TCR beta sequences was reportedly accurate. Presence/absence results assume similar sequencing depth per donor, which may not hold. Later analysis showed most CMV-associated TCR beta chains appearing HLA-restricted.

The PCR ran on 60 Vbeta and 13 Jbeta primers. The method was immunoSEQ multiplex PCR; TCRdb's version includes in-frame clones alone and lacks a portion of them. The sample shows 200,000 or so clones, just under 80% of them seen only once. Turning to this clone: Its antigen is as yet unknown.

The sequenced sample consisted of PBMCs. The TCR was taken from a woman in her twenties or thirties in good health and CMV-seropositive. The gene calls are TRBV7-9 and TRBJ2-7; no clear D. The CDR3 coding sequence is TGTGCCAGCAGCTTACAGGTTAGACCCTACGAGCAGTACTTC. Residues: CASSLQVRPYEQYF.